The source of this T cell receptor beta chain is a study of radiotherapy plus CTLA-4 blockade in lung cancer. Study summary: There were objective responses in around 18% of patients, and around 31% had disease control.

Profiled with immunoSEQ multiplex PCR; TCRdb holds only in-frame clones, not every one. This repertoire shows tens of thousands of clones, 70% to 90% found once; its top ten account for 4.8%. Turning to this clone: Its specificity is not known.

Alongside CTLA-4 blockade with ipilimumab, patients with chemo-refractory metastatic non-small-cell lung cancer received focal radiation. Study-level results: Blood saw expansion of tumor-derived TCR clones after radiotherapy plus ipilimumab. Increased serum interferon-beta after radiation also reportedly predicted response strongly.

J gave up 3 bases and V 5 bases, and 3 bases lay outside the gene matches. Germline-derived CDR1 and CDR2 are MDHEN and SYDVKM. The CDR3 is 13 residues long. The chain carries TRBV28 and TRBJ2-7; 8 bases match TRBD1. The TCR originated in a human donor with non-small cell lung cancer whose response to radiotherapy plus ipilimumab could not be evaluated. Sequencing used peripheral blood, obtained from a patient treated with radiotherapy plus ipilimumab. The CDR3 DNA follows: TGTGCCAGCAGTGCTACAGGGGGCTACGAGCAGTACTTC. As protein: CASSATGGYEQYF.